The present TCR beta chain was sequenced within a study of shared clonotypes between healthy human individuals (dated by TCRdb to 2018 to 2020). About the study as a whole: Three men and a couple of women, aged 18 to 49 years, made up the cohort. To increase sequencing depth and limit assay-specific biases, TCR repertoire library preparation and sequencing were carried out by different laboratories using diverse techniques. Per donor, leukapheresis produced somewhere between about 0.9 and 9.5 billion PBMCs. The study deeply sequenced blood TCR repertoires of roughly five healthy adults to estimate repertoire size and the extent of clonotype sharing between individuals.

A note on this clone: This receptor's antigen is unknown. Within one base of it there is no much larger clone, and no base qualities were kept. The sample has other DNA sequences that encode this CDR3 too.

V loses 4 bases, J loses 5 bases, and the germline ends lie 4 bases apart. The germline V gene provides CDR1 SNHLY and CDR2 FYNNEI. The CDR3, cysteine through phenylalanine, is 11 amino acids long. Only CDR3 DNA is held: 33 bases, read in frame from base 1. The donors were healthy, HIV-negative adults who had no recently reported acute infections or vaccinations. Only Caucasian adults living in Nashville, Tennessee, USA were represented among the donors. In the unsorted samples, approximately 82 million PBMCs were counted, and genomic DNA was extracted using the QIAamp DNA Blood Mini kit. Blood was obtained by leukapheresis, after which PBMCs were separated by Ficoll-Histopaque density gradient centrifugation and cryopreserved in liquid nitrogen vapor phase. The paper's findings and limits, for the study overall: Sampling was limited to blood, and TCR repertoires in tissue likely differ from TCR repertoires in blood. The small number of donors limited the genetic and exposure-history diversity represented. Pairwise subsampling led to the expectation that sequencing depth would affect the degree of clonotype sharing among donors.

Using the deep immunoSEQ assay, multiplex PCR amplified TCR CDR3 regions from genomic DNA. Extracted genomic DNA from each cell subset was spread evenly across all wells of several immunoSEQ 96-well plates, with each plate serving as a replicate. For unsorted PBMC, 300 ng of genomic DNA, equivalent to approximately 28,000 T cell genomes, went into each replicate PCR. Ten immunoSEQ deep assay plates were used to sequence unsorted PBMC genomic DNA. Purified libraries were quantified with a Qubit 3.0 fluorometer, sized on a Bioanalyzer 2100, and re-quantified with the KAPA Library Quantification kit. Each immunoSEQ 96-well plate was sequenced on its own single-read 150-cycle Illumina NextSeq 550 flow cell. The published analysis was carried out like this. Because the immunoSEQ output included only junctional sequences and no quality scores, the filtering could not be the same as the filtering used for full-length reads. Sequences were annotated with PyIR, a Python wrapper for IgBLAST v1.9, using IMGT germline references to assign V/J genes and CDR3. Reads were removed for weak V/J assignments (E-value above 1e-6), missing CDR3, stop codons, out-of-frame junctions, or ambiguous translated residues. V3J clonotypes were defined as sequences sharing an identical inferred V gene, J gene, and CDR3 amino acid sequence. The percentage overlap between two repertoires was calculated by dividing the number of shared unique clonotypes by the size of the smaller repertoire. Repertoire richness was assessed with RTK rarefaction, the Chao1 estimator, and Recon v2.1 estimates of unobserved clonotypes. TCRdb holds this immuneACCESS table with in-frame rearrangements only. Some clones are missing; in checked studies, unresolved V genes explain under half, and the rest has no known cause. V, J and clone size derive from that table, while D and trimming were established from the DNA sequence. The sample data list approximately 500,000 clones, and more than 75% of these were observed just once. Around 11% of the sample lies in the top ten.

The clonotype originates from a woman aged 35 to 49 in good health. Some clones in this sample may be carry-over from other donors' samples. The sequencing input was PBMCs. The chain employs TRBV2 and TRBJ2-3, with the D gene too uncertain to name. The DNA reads TGTGCCAGCAGTGTAGGAGATACGCAGTATTTT. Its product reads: CASSVGDTQYF.